Presented here are 10 T cell receptor beta chains from one specimen sequenced in a study of Graves' ophthalmopathy and Graves' hyperthyroidism. Scientists amplified the TCR beta CDR3 regions from RNA transcripts. First-round RT-PCR employed HTBI primers, with a second-round multiplex PCR after it. TCRdb fed the multiplex PCR reads into MiXCR, producing one record per CDR3 protein. The sample lists hundreds of thousands of distinct CDR3 sequences, more than 40% occurring once. Sequenced material: peripheral blood. The source of these receptors is an adult man with Graves' ophthalmopathy.

There are many counts of this clonotype. The chain employs TRBV20-1 and TRBJ2-5; no clear D gene. The CDR3 is 11 amino acids. CDR1 and CDR2 (germline): DFQATT, SNEGSKA (reference sequence). V lost 8 bases to trimming and J lost 1 base, with 8 bases between them. CDR3 sequence reads: CSPAIQETQYF. For the CDR3, the DNA is TGCAGTCCGGCTATCCAAGAGACCCAGTACTTC.

This clonotype occurred a few times. A much more abundant neighbour one base away suggests this may be a read error. CDR3 in amino acids: CASSSGAGYTSQPQHF. Written as DNA, the CDR3 is TGTGCCAGCAGCTCGGGGGCGGGCTACACGAGTCAGCCCCAGCATTTT. The V and J genes are TRBV7-9 and TRBJ1-5, with a possible D match to TRBD1 (6 bases). CDR1 SEHNR and CDR2 FQNEAQ come from the germline V gene (reference sequence). Between the trimmed V and J ends, which lost 4 bases and 6 bases, there was a span of 19 bases. This CDR3 spans 16 amino acids.

The chain carries TRBV10-3 and TRBJ2-7; D possibly corresponds to TRBD2 (5 bases). Trimming took 10 bases from V and 3 from J, leaving 13 bases between them. The CDR3 runs 12 residues. CDR1 is ENHRY, CDR2 SYGVKD, per germline. As DNA, the CDR3 is TGTGCCAGCCTCGGGGTAGGCTACGAGCAGTACTTC. It encodes CASLGVGYEQYF.

The chain carries TRBV11-1 and TRBJ2-2, with TRBD2 matching over 10 bases. V gave up 5 bases and J gave up 3 bases; unmatched junction bases: 6. This CDR3 region has 16 residues. Germline CDR1 reads SGHAT; CDR2 reads FQDESV (reference sequence). Written as DNA, the CDR3 is TGTGCCAGCAGCCCTAGCGGGGGATCGGACACCGGGGAGCTGTTTTTT. Its protein product is CASSPSGGSDTGELFF.

This clonotype appeared a few times. J is TRBJ2-7 and V is TRBV5-1; 9 bases agree with TRBD1. Germline CDR1 is SGHRS and CDR2 is YFSETQ. V lost 4 bases and J lost 3; bases outside the gene matches: 8. CDR3 length equals 15 residues. As DNA, the CDR3 is TGCGCCAGCAGCGGAGCCCGGACAGGGGACTACGAGCAGTACTTC. Its protein is CASSGARTGDYEQYF.

The chain is built from TRBV25-1 and TRBJ1-3; perhaps TRBD1 as D (5 bases). Trimming removed 6 bases at V and 8 bases at J, with 20 bases between. The length of the CDR3 is 15 residues. Germline V gene lookup returns CDR1 MGHDK and CDR2 SYGVNS. CDR3 sequence reads: CASSPVTVAGYTIYF. DNA of the CDR3: TGTGCCAGCAGCCCGGTGACAGTCGCGGGCTACACCATATATTTT.

This clonotype was counted between two and nine times. This chain connects TRBV12-3 or TRBV12-4 to TRBJ2-6; D is uncertain. With 4 bases removed from V and 4 bases from J, the gap between germline ends came to 11 bases. CDR3 length: 15 amino acids. The CDR3 reads CASSSGPPGANVLTF. As DNA, the CDR3 is TGTGCCAGCAGTTCGGGCCCCCCCGGGGCCAACGTCCTGACTTTC.

The chain joins TRBV7-2 to TRBJ2-2; maybe TRBD2 (6 bases). The CDR3 totals 15 residues. The V and J ends lost 4 bases and 4 bases respectively, with 13 bases between them. Germline CDR1 is SGHTA and CDR2 is FQGNSA. CDR3 sequence (DNA): TGTGCCAGCAGCTCTTCTAGCGCGAGCACCGGGGAGCTGTTTTTT. Residues: CASSSSSASTGELFF.

This clonotype came up a few times. CDR3: CAISDPGDTGELFF. The CDR3, as DNA: TGTGCCATATCAGACCCCGGGGACACCGGGGAGCTGTTTTTT. The V gene is TRBV4-2, the J gene TRBJ2-2, with D perhaps matching TRBD2 (5 bases). CDR3 length: 14 amino acids. Germline CDR1 LGHNA, CDR2 YNFKEQ. V lost 10 bases, J lost 3 bases, and 15 bases lay in between.

Comments on this clonotype: This sequence may be a read error, since a much larger clone differs from it by one base. The chain combines TRBV2 with TRBJ1-1, with 7 nucleotides matching TRBD1. This CDR3 comprises 14 residues. Germline assignment: CDR1 SNHLY and CDR2 FYNNEI. V shed 8 bases and J 3 bases; nucleotides not matched to a gene: 9. The CDR3 reads CASDHQQGDTEAFF. For the CDR3, the DNA is TGTGCCAGCGACCACCAGCAGGGGGACACTGAAGCTTTCTTT. The variable domain in full, completed from reference TRBV2 and TRBJ1-1, reads EPEVTQTPSHQVTQMGQEVILRCVPISNHLYFYWYRQILGQKVEFLVSFYNNEISEKSEIFDDQFSVERPDGSNFTLKIRSTKLEDSAMYFCASDHQQGDTEAFFGQGTRLTVV.